This record looks at one T cell receptor beta chain sequence and its context. As yet, its antigen is unknown. These data are taken from a study of blood T cells in healthy people across ages. Study-level findings and limits: Diversity estimated from one million T cells was considered an underestimate.

The CDR3 spans 14 residues. CDR1 SGHTA and CDR2 FQGNSA come from the germline V gene. A second PCR of about 6 to 12 cycles used a sample-barcoded 5' primer and a J-beta primer mix. Every molecule of cDNA carried a tag from a template-switch adaptor with 12 random nucleotides. From the 5' RACE reads, TCRdb called clonotypes with MiXCR, one entry per CDR3 protein. The sample records about 650,000 distinct CDR3 sequences, 52% being singletons. The source of this sequence is an elderly woman in good health. The chain carries TRBV7-2 and TRBJ2-1; 11 positions match TRBD2. Input material: blood. The CDR3 is CADGVSGRAGEQFF. CDR3 nucleotides: TGTGCAGACGGAGTTAGCGGGAGGGCCGGTGAGCAGTTCTTC.